What follows is one TCR beta chain and its context. Its cognate antigen has yet to be identified. The sample holds no much larger clone one base away, and base qualities are not on file. From the germline V gene, CDR1 is SGHRS and CDR2 is YFSETQ. V ends up 5 bases short and J 2 bases short, with an unmatched junction base count of 7. The CDR3 holds 16 amino acids from the cysteine to the phenylalanine. Only the CDR3 portion is preserved as DNA: 48 bases, with reading frame beginning at the first base. Whole blood was collected in K2EDTA tubes by collaborating institutions according to the institutions' own protocols. For TCRbeta analysis, collaborators shipped samples as frozen whole blood, isolated PBMCs, or DNA extracted from either of those sample types. The sample is drawn from a study of blood T cell repertoires in COVID-19 (dated by TCRdb to 2018 to 2020). About the full investigation: Samples from collaborators originated in the United States, Italy and Spain and spanned both the acute and convalescent phases of COVID-19. The prospective study material was composed of cDNA or gDNA derived from T cells, B-cell-depleted T cells, or PBMCs. Subjects who had been exposed to COVID-19, were actively infected with it, or had recovered from it provided the deeply sampled blood TCRbeta repertoires that made up the dataset. The repertoires were released in a freely available public database meant as a resource for research on the immune response to SARS-CoV-2. Samples came from the ongoing ImmuneRACE study (first 160 participants) plus 1,254 subjects from 6 global collaborators. The sample metadata nearly always contained a de-identified subject ID, COVID-19 status, age in years and sex. Where available, HLA class I and class II types were taken from metadata supplied by the sample provider and were not determined by assay-based typing. On the study overall, not on this receptor specifically: How much clinical and demographic metadata was included differed by source and by participant, and the metadata was provided uncurated.

TCRbeta CDR3 regions were amplified from genomic DNA by means of the immunoSEQ Assay, a bias-controlled multiplex PCR. Concerning the study's data processing: The number of nucleated cells in each sample was estimated by amplification of reference gene primers within the assay. Sequence reads were collapsed and filtered to measure the absolute abundance of every unique TCRbeta CDR3 rearrangement. For each sample, productive Simpson clonality was calculated as the square root of Simpson's diversity index across productive rearrangements. Entries here come from immuneACCESS through TCRdb and include only in-frame sequences with V and J called. Some clones fail to appear in such tables; in the studies checked, an unresolved V gene covers under half of the shortfall, and the cause of the remainder is unknown. V and J calls and clone size are as listed in that table; D and trimming were resolved from the DNA. For this sample the table gives about 86,000 clones, of which 85% to 90% were detected only once. The leading ten clones occupy 0.85% to 1.2% of the sample.

This sequence was found in a human donor in a cohort sampled during active COVID-19. The V and J segments used are TRBV5-1 and TRBJ2-2; 9 central nucleotides agree with TRBD1. The sequenced material came from peripheral blood. The bases read TGCGCCAGCAGTTCTGGGACAGGGAGTAACACCGGGGAGCTGTTTTTT. Translated, this is CASSSGTGSNTGELFF.